The source of this TCR beta chain is a study of T cells after yellow fever vaccination. Study outcomes and limitations: A small share of clonotypes appeared in both CD4 and CD8 compartments.

The length of the CDR3 is 12 residues. With 7 bases removed from V and 4 bases from J, the gap between germline ends came to 11 bases. Germline V lookup: CDR1 SGDLS, CDR2 YYNGEE. It was through 5'RACE template switching that TCR cDNA was made, with a universal primer site and UMIs added. In TCRdb, the 5' RACE reads were re-called with MiXCR into one record per CDR3 protein. The repertoire holds about 330,000 distinct CDR3 sequences, roughly 8% seen once, with approximately 15% in the top ten. This clonotype has more than one count but fewer than ten. Its antigen is currently unknown. The gene calls are TRBV9 and TRBJ2-5, with D unclear. This clonotype originated in a young man who received the YFV17D yellow fever vaccine. The input for sequencing was PBMCs, taken around 45 days after the first yellow fever vaccination. CDR3 coding DNA: TGTGCCAGCGGTCTAGATTCAGAGACCCAGTACTTC. Protein product: CASGLDSETQYF.